A selection of T cell receptor beta chains follows, all from one sample in a study of CD8+CD57+ T cells in acquired aplastic anemia. MiXCR, run by TCRdb on the reads, gives a single entry per CDR3 protein. The data hold about 120,000 distinct CDR3 sequences, with 50% to 60% observed a single time. Sequenced: sorted CD4+, CD8+, or CD8+CD57+ T cells (not recorded which) from PBMCs. The receptors come from a human donor with aplastic anemia. The CDR3 runs from the conserved cysteine through the conserved F or W. The D gene is left open where the match is weak. Clone size is given for some rows only: seen once, a few or many times, or a class if the clone is expanded.

CDR3aa: CASIQGRTWNEQFF
CDR3nt: TGCGCCAGCATTCAGGGGCGTACTTGGAATGAGCAGTTCTTC
v_gene: TRBV10-1
d_gene: NA
j_gene: TRBJ2-1
abundance: NA

CDR3aa: CATRLRGDWGYTF
CDR3nt: TGTGCCACCAGGTTGCGGGGAGACTGGGGCTACACCTTC
v_gene: TRBV24-1
d_gene: NA
j_gene: TRBJ1-2
abundance: NA

CDR3aa: CATSNRDTNTGELFF
CDR3nt: TGTGCCACCAGCAACCGGGACACAAACACCGGGGAGCTGTTTTTT
v_gene: TRBV15
d_gene: NA
j_gene: TRBJ2-2
abundance: NA

CDR3aa: CASSGVVLDSDARRTDTQYF
CDR3nt: TGTGCCAGCAGTGGGGTTGTACTAGACTCAGACGCTAGGCGCACAGATACGCAGTATTTT
v_gene: TRBV2
d_gene: NA
j_gene: TRBJ2-3
abundance: once

CDR3aa: CSARDLGMGDTEAFF
CDR3nt: TGCAGTGCTAGAGATCTAGGGATGGGTGACACTGAAGCTTTCTTT
v_gene: TRBV20-1
d_gene: NA
j_gene: TRBJ1-1
abundance: many

CDR3aa: CASSDQRGWGEETQYF
CDR3nt: TGTGCCAGCAGTGATCAGAGAGGTTGGGGGGAAGAGACCCAGTACTTC
v_gene: TRBV2
d_gene: NA
j_gene: TRBJ2-5
abundance: few

CDR3aa: CSVEDPGEAFF
CDR3nt: TGCAGCGTTGAAGACCCAGGTGAAGCTTTCTTT
v_gene: TRBV29-1
d_gene: NA
j_gene: TRBJ1-1
abundance: few

CDR3aa: CASSPGVRETQYF
CDR3nt: TGTGCCAGCAGCCCAGGGGTCCGGGAGACCCAGTACTTC
v_gene: TRBV7-2
d_gene: NA
j_gene: TRBJ2-5
abundance: NA

CDR3aa: CASSPPGPGELFF
CDR3nt: TGCGCCAGCAGCCCCCCCGGGCCCGGGGAGCTGTTTTTT
v_gene: TRBV10-1
d_gene: NA
j_gene: TRBJ2-2
abundance: few

CDR3aa: CATSVGNYGYTF
CDR3nt: TGTGCCACCAGTGTTGGAAACTATGGCTACACCTTC
v_gene: TRBV24-1
d_gene: NA
j_gene: TRBJ1-2
abundance: many

CDR3aa: CASSVLPGLAGDGGTDTQYF
CDR3nt: TGTGCCAGCAGCGTATTACCGGGACTAGCGGGGGATGGGGGCACAGATACGCAGTATTTT
v_gene: TRBV9
d_gene: TRBD2
j_gene: TRBJ2-3
abundance: many

CDR3aa: CASSYLAGANVLTF
CDR3nt: TGTGCCAGCAGTTACCTAGCGGGGGCCAACGTCCTGACTTTC
v_gene: TRBV2
d_gene: NA
j_gene: TRBJ2-6
abundance: NA

CDR3aa: CSVAHMYGYTF
CDR3nt: TGCAGCGTGGCTCATATGTATGGCTACACCTTC
v_gene: TRBV29-1
d_gene: NA
j_gene: TRBJ1-2
abundance: NA

CDR3aa: CASSLAPGLAGGSSEF
CDR3nt: TGTGCCAGCAGTTTGGCCCCGGGACTAGCGGGAGGCTCCAGTGAGTTC
v_gene: TRBV27
d_gene: TRBD2
j_gene: TRBJ2-7
abundance: NA

CDR3aa: CATSDLGDSPHEQYF
CDR3nt: TGTGCCACCAGTGATTTAGGGGACAGTCCCCACGAGCAGTACTTC
v_gene: TRBV24-1
d_gene: TRBD1
j_gene: TRBJ2-7
abundance: NA

CDR3aa: CATSRDSGGAETQYF
CDR3nt: TGTGCCACCAGCAGAGATAGCGGGGGGGCAGAGACCCAGTACTTC
v_gene: TRBV15
d_gene: TRBD2
j_gene: TRBJ2-5
abundance: many

CDR3aa: CASVSDGGTDTQYF
CDR3nt: TGCGCCAGCGTCAGTGATGGTGGCACAGATACGCAGTATTTT
v_gene: TRBV5-1
d_gene: NA
j_gene: TRBJ2-3
abundance: NA

CDR3aa: CASWDRGYEQYF
CDR3nt: TGTGCCAGTTGGGACAGGGGCTACGAGCAGTACTTC
v_gene: TRBV7-9
d_gene: TRBD1
j_gene: TRBJ2-7
abundance: NA

CDR3aa: CASTWTGGRTEAFF
CDR3nt: TGTGCCAGCACCTGGACAGGGGGGCGAACTGAAGCTTTCTTT
v_gene: TRBV12-3/TRBV12-4
d_gene: TRBD1
j_gene: TRBJ1-1
abundance: NA